The clone carrying this TCR beta chain was counted between two and nine times. What it recognizes is unknown. This sample was included in a study of cytomegalovirus exposure and HLA in healthy donors. The CDR3 loop spans 13 amino acids. Trimming stripped 3 bases from V and 5 bases from J, with 9 bases between. Germline lookup yields CDR1 SGHKS and CDR2 YYEKEE (reference sequence). PCR was performed using 60 Vbeta and 13 Jbeta primers. The data were produced by immunoSEQ multiplex PCR, yet TCRdb's version contains in-frame clones alone and is incomplete. The sample lists around 130,000 clones, 7% to 9.5% seen once, with around 5.8% in the top ten. Study-wide results and limits: The authors confirmed in vitro that a few CMV-associated chains were specific for CMV antigens.

The clonotype comes from a woman in her forties in good health and CMV-seropositive. Sequencing input: PBMCs. This chain links TRBV5-5 with TRBJ1-5, with D perhaps matching TRBD1 (6 bases). The CDR3 nucleotides read TGTGCCAGCAGCTACAGGGTGGATCAGCCCCAGCATTTT. It yields the protein CASSYRVDQPQHF. Using reference TRBV5-5 and TRBJ1-5 for the parts outside the CDR3, the full variable domain is DAGVTQSPTHLIKTRGQQVTLRCSPISGHKSVSWYQQVLGQGPQFIFQYYEKEERGRGNFPDRFSARQFPNYSSELNVNALLLGDSALYLCASSYRVDQPQHFGDGTRLSIL.